This paragraph covers one T cell receptor beta chain sequence. Though nominally healthy at sampling, donors likely had unrecorded immune exposures. The V end lost 1 base, the J end lost 2 bases, and 5 bases lay between the germline ends. CDR1 and CDR2 from the germline V gene are SEHNR and FQNEAQ (reference sequence). This CDR3 is 13 amino acids long. This entry is derived from a study of cytomegalovirus exposure and HLA in healthy donors. Across the whole study: Early release data held 85 million or so unique TCRs from HLA-typed donors.

The PCR used 60 Vbeta and 13 Jbeta primers. Some clones are missing from TCRdb's copy, which holds only in-frame ones; the method was immunoSEQ multiplex PCR. The repertoire holds around 160,000 clones, with about 70% as singletons. The sequenced sample consisted of PBMCs. The sequence derives from a woman under 30 in good health and CMV-seropositive. The chain combines TRBV7-9 with TRBJ2-5; D gene uncertain. The CDR3 region is CASSLERQETQYF. The CDR3 nucleotides are TGTGCCAGCAGCTTAGAGAGACAAGAGACCCAGTACTTC.